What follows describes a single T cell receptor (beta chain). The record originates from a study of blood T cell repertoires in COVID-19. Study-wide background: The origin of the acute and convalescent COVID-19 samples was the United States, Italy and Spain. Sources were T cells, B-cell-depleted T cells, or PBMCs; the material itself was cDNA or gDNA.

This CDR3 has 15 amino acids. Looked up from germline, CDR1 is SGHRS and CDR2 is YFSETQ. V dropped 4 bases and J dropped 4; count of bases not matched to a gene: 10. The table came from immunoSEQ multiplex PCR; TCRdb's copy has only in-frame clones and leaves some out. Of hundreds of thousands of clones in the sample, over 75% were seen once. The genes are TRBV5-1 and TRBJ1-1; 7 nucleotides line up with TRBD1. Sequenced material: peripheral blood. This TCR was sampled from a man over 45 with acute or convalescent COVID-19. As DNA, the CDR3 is TGCGCCAGCAGCGGAAGCGACAGGGTAGGCACTGAAGCTTTCTTT. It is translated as CASSGSDRVGTEAFF.